The present T cell receptor beta chain was sequenced within a study of blood T cells in healthy people across ages. This CDR3 is 17 amino acids long. Germline lookup yields CDR1 SGHAT and CDR2 FQDESV (reference sequence). V was clipped by 4 bases and J by 2 bases; unmatched bases: 10. The second PCR ran 7 to 11 cycles with a sample-barcoded 5' primer and J-beta primers. TCRdb re-called the 5' RACE reads with MiXCR, one entry per CDR3 protein. This sample has roughly 1,800,000 distinct CDR3 sequences; about 49% occur once, and the top ten carry around 2.1%. The sequencing sample was made of blood. This TCR derives from a woman aged 40-49 years in good health. J is TRBJ2-3 and V is TRBV11-1, with 9 nucleotides matching TRBD2. For the CDR3, the DNA is TGTGCCAGCAGCTCCGTTTTAGCGGGGGAGTACACAGATACGCAGTATTTT. This gives the protein CASSSVLAGEYTDTQYF.